Each of the 16 T cell receptor beta chains below was sequenced from the same sample in a study of shared clonotypes between healthy human individuals. The naive CD8 fraction comprised CD45RO-negative cells positively selected for CCR7 and excluded terminally differentiated effector memory CD45RA+ cells. Some clones are missing from TCRdb's copy, which holds only in-frame ones; the method was immunoSEQ multiplex PCR. The top ten hold 0.25% to 0.35% of the sample, which has about 600,000 clones, about 98% seen once. The sample consisted of naive CD8+ T cells sorted from blood. These receptors were taken from a man younger than 45 in good health.

This rearrangement joins TRBV2 to TRBJ1-2; the D is unclear. The CDR3 has 15 amino acids. Looked up from germline, CDR1 is SNHLY and CDR2 is FYNNEI. V lost 5 bases to trimming and J lost 0 bases, with 13 bases between them. CDR3 region: CASSPFGRANYGYTF. The CDR3, as DNA: TGTGCCAGCAGTCCTTTTGGCAGAGCTAACTATGGCTACACCTTC.

The chain employs TRBV2 and TRBJ2-7; no reliable D call. The germline V and J ends were trimmed by 3 bases and 3 bases, with 15 bases remaining between them. The CDR3 is 15 amino acids. From germline, CDR1 is SNHLY and CDR2 FYNNEI. The CDR3 sequence: CASSEGSMSDYEQYF. For the CDR3, the DNA is TGTGCCAGCAGTGAGGGGTCAATGTCGGACTACGAGCAGTACTTC.

V gene TRBV5-1 combines with J gene TRBJ1-2; possible D gene TRBD1, 5 bases. This CDR3 spans 14 amino acids. CDR1 SGHRS and CDR2 YFSETQ come from the germline V gene. Deletions cut 0 bases from V and 4 bases from J, with 10 bases between. The CDR3 coding sequence is TGCGCCAGCAGCTTGGATCAGGGAGGCTATGGCTACACCTTC. Translating gives CASSLDQGGYGYTF. Based on the CDR3 plus reference TRBV5-1 and TRBJ1-2, the full variable domain is KAGVTQTPRYLIKTRGQQVTLSCSPISGHRSVSWYQQTPGQGLQFLFEYFSETQRNKGNFPGRFSGRQFSNSRSEMNVSTLELGDSALYLCASSLDQGGYGYTFGSGTRLTVV.

This chain links TRBV10-2 with TRBJ2-2; D not resolved. CDR3 length equals 17 residues. Trimming left V 0 bases short and J 2 bases short, with 13 bases between. CDR1 and CDR2 (germline): WSHSY, SAAADI. CDR3 coding DNA: TGCGCCAGCAGTGAGTCGGTAACCTCCGATAACACCGGGGAGCTGTTTTTT. This gives the protein CASSESVTSDNTGELFF.

The rearrangement joins TRBV2 to TRBJ2-7; no clear D. CDR3 length equals 10 residues. V was clipped by 8 bases and J by 13 bases, with 15 bases between them. Germline V CDR1 and CDR2: SNHLY, FYNNEI. CDR3 sequence: CASGPAVAYF. The CDR3 nucleotides are TGTGCCAGCGGACCAGCTGTCGCTTACTTC.

The chain is built from TRBV15 and TRBJ2-7; D tentatively reads TRBD1 or TRBD2 (6 bases each). This CDR3 region has 14 residues. CDR1 is LNHNV and CDR2 is YYDKDF in the germline V gene (reference sequence). The V gene lost 5 bases and the J gene lost 6 bases, with 17 bases spanning the gap. The CDR3 region is CATSPRRGFSEQYF. DNA of the CDR3: TGTGCCACCAGCCCTAGGAGGGGGTTCAGCGAGCAGTACTTC.

This clone came up once. This chain uses TRBV7-9 with TRBJ2-1, with TRBD2 matching 7 bases. There are 16 residues in the CDR3. Germline lookup yields CDR1 SEHNR and CDR2 FQNEAQ (reference sequence). Trimming cost V 1 base and J 8 bases; bases outside gene matches: 11. The CDR3: CASSLDEGGSPYEQFF. The CDR3 nucleotides read TGTGCCAGCAGCTTAGACGAAGGCGGGAGTCCCTATGAGCAGTTCTTC.

This chain joins TRBV28 and TRBJ2-6; tentatively, D is TRBD1 (5 bases). The germline V gene has CDR1 MDHEN and CDR2 SYDVKM. The CDR3 consists of 18 residues. The V and J ends lost 1 base and 0 bases respectively, with 13 bases between them. The DNA of the CDR3 is TGTGCCAGCAGTTTATCAGGGTTATCCGCCTCTGGGGCCAACGTCCTGACTTTC. Amino acid sequence: CASSLSGLSASGANVLTF.

On this clone itself: Given the absence of the conserved phenylalanine or tryptophan at the CDR3 end, a read error is likely. Because the CDR3's place on the DNA is in doubt, the DNA is left out and the CDR3 is given as listed by TCRdb. V is TRBV13 and J is TRBJ2-7; the table's D call, TRBD2, has no DNA check behind it. The CDR3 has 8 residues if both end residues are counted. Germline CDR1 and CDR2: PRHDT and FYEKMQ (reference sequence). The CDR3 sequence: CASSFTVL.

The gene calls are TRBV4-2 and TRBJ2-5; 14 bases agree with TRBD2. Germline CDR1 and CDR2: LGHNA and YNFKEQ. CDR3 length: 21 amino acids. The V gene end was trimmed by 2 bases and the J gene end by 2 bases; junction bases not matched to a gene: 16. CDR3 sequence reads: CASSQPGTSGSYKRSQETQYF. The CDR3 DNA reads as TGTGCCAGCAGCCAACCTGGGACTAGCGGGAGTTATAAGCGGTCACAAGAGACCCAGTACTTC.

This chain connects TRBV27 to TRBJ2-3; 10 positions match TRBD2. V dropped 9 bases and J dropped 5; count of bases not matched to a gene: 5. This CDR3 contains 13 residues. Germline CDR1 and CDR2: MNHEY and SMNVEV (reference sequence). In nucleotides, the CDR3 is TGTGCCAGTTGGAGCGGGAGGGAAGATACGCAGTATTTT. Protein: CASWSGREDTQYF.

In this sample, this clone turned up once. This rearrangement joins TRBV11-2 to TRBJ2-7; 7 bases line up with TRBD2. V was clipped by 1 base and J by 0 bases; unmatched bases: 6. The germline CDR1 and CDR2 sequences are SGHAT and FQNNGV. The CDR3 extends over 16 amino acids. CDR3 sequence reads: CASSLVPRGTSYEQYF. In DNA, the CDR3 is TGTGCCAGCAGCTTAGTTCCGCGGGGGACCTCCTACGAGCAGTACTTC. Full variable domain (remainder filled in from reference TRBV11-2 and TRBJ2-7): EAGVAQSPRYKIIEKRQSVAFWCNPISGHATLYWYQQILGQGPKLLIQFQNNGVVDDSQLPKDRFSAERLKGVDSTLKIQPAKLEDSAVYLCASSLVPRGTSYEQYFGPGTRLTVT.

V is TRBV13 and J is TRBJ1-2; D unclear. Trimming took 4 bases from V and 0 from J, leaving 24 bases between them. This CDR3 is 19 amino acids long. Germline assignment: CDR1 PRHDT and CDR2 FYEKMQ (reference sequence). CDR3 sequence: CASSYILGRGEGTNYGYTF. CDR3 in DNA: TGTGCCAGCAGCTATATACTTGGCCGGGGTGAGGGTACTAACTATGGCTACACCTTC.

V gene TRBV7-7 combines with J gene TRBJ2-5; tentative D call: TRBD2 (6 bases). Looked up from germline, CDR1 is SSHAT and CDR2 is FNYEAQ (reference sequence). The CDR3 totals 17 residues. The V end was cut by 4 bases, the J end by 5 bases, with 23 bases between. CDR3 coding DNA: TGTGCCAGCAGCTACCTAGGGAGCCCGGAGGGCGCTGAGACCCAGTACTTC. This translates into CASSYLGSPEGAETQYF.

This chain connects TRBV10-3 to TRBJ2-7; D uncertain. V gave up 2 bases and J gave up 0 bases, with 5 bases separating them. The CDR3 covers 13 residues. In germline, CDR1 is ENHRY, CDR2 SYGVKD. The CDR3 here is CAISEDVSYEQYF. CDR3 coding DNA: TGTGCCATCAGTGAGGATGTCTCCTACGAGCAGTACTTC.

This clone appeared a single time. The chain recombines TRBV5-1 with TRBJ1-1; D gene ambiguous. The germline V gene encodes CDR1 SGHRS and CDR2 YFSETQ. This CDR3 is 14 amino acids long. Trimming shortened V by 1 base and J by 1 base, and 8 bases separated the two germline ends. The CDR3 protein is CASSLHSENTEAFF. CDR3 nucleotides: TGCGCCAGCAGCTTGCATTCAGAGAACACTGAAGCTTTCTTT.